This T cell receptor (beta chain) was found in a study of control samples from healthy donors and cancer patients (dated by TCRdb to the early 2020s). A single count supports this clone. Its binding antigen is unknown. No qualities accompany the bases; no much larger clone lies one base away. The library was built by means of the immunoSEQ multiplex PCR assay. TCRdb carries this immuneACCESS record with in-frame sequences only. Its versions omit some clonotypes, under half of them owing to an unresolved V gene in the studies checked, with the rest unexplained. The sample contains about 150,000 clones, under 90% of them found a single time. Over 4.5% of the sample comes from the top ten. From its cysteine to its phenylalanine, the CDR3 spans 14 amino acids. The CDR3 DNA has 42 bases and is translated from base 1. As encoded in the germline V gene, CDR1 is SGHRS while CDR2 is YFSETQ. V has 2 bases trimmed and J has 5 bases trimmed; junction bases matching no gene number 6.

This TCR derives from a man aged 25 to 45 in good health. Recombination linked TRBV5-1 to TRBJ2-5; TRBD1 lines up with 7 middle nucleotides. The sample taken for sequencing was blood. The DNA sequence is given as TGCGCCAGCAGCTTACAGGGGTTTCGCGAGACCCAGTACTTC. This translates into CASSLQGFRETQYF. Supplemented by the reference TRBV5-1 and TRBJ2-5 proteins around the CDR3, the complete variable domain is KAGVTQTPRYLIKTRGQQVTLSCSPISGHRSVSWYQQTPGQGLQFLFEYFSETQRNKGNFPGRFSGRQFSNSRSEMNVSTLELGDSALYLCASSLQGFRETQYFGPGTRLLVL.